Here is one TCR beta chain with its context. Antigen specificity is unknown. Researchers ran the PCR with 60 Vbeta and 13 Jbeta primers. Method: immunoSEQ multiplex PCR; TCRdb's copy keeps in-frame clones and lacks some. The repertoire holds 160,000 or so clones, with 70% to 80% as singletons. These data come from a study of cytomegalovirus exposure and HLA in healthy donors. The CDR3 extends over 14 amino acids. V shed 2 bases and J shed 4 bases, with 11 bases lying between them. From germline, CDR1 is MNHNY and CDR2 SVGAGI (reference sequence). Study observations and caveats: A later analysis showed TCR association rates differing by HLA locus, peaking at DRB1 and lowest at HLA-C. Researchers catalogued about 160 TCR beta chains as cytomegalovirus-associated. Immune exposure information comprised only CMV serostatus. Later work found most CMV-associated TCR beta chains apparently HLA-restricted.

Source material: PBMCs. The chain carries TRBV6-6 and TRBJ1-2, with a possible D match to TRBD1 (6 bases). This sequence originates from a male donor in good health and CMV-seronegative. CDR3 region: CASSYAGDPYGYTF. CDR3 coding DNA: TGTGCCAGCAGTTACGCAGGGGATCCCTATGGCTACACCTTC.